The 25 T cell receptor beta chains below come from one sample, sequenced in a study of T cells in Graves' hyperthyroidism and ophthalmopathy. Amplification of TCR beta CDR3 regions used RNA as the template. The primer set for the first-round RT-PCR of the TCR CDR3 was HTBI. TCRdb reprocessed the multiplex PCR reads with MiXCR, giving one entry per CDR3 protein. The table has roughly 350,000 distinct CDR3 sequences, approximately 15% seen once. Sequenced input: blood. These receptors all come from a woman aged 40 to 50 with Graves' ophthalmopathy.

At least ten counts were recorded for this clonotype. V usage is TRBV20-1 and J usage is TRBJ1-2, with D perhaps matching TRBD1 (5 bases). CDR3 length: 15 amino acids. The V gene's germline CDR1 is DFQATT and CDR2 SNEGSKA (reference sequence). The ends were cut back, 6 bases at V and 4 bases at J, with 21 bases in the middle. CDR3 bases: TGCAGTGCCCAACTAGCAGGTGGGGCGGGCTATGGCTACACCTTC. It specifies CSAQLAGGAGYGYTF.

The chain uses TRBV4-2 and TRBJ1-5, with 7 bases matching TRBD1. The CDR3 loop spans 16 amino acids. Germline CDR1 reads LGHNA; CDR2 reads YNFKEQ. With 0 bases clipped from V and 9 bases from J, the junction kept 11 bases outside the gene matches. The CDR3 is CASSQDLGRGGRPQHF. The CDR3 bases are TGTGCCAGCAGCCAAGATTTGGGCAGGGGGGGTCGGCCCCAGCATTTT.

This clonotype was detected many times. The J gene is TRBJ1-2, the V gene TRBV2, with D tentatively TRBD1 (6 bases). The CDR3 runs 13 residues. Germline V gene data show CDR1 as SNHLY and CDR2 as FYNNEI. CDR3 sequence: CALRQETPYGYTF. The CDR3, as DNA: TGTGCACTGCGACAGGAAACGCCCTATGGCTACACCTTC.

This clonotype was observed at least ten times. The V call is TRBV5-6, the J call TRBJ2-3, with D possibly being TRBD1 (6 bases). This CDR3 comprises 15 residues. Per the germline V gene, CDR1 is SGHDT and CDR2 is YYEEEE. V was cut by 0 bases and J by 6 bases, with 14 bases left in between. CDR3 DNA: TGTGCCAGCAGCTTGGTGGGGGCCGCCCACGATACGCAGTATTTT. This gives the protein CASSLVGAAHDTQYF.

This clonotype came up many times. The rearrangement links TRBV7-9 to TRBJ1-6, with TRBD1 matching over 12 bases. The CDR3 runs 19 residues. V dropped 4 bases and J dropped 8; count of bases not matched to a gene: 15. Germline V gene sequence: CDR1 SEHNR, CDR2 FQNEAQ (reference sequence). The CDR3 DNA reads as TGTGCCAGCAGCTCCGTAACCGGGACAGGGGGCCCTAGGGATTCACCCCTCCACTTT. This codes for CASSSVTGTGGPRDSPLHF.

This clonotype was found a few times. The rearrangement links TRBV5-1 to TRBJ2-5, with 8 bases fitting TRBD2. The CDR3 length is 17 residues. The germline V gene encodes CDR1 SGHRS and CDR2 YFSETQ. V shed 0 bases and J 2 bases; nucleotides not matched to a gene: 9. The CDR3: CASSLAEASGFQETQYF. CDR3 bases: TGCGCCAGCAGCTTGGCCGAGGCTAGCGGGTTTCAAGAGACCCAGTACTTC. Drawing the rest from reference TRBV5-1 and TRBJ2-5, the complete variable domain is KAGVTQTPRYLIKTRGQQVTLSCSPISGHRSVSWYQQTPGQGLQFLFEYFSETQRNKGNFPGRFSGRQFSNSRSEMNVSTLELGDSALYLCASSLAEASGFQETQYFGPGTRLLVL.

This clonotype was recorded many times. The chain carries TRBV10-1 and TRBJ2-3; the D call may be TRBD1 or TRBD2 (5 bases each). Germline lookup yields CDR1 WNHNN and CDR2 SYGVQD (reference sequence). Trimming left V 4 bases short and J 5 bases short, with 19 bases between. The CDR3 contains 16 residues. The CDR3, as DNA: TGCGCCAGCAGTGGAGTCGGGCCGGGGACGCAAGATACGCAGTATTTT. Translated, it gives CASSGVGPGTQDTQYF.

The J gene is TRBJ2-1, the V gene TRBV19; tentative D call: TRBD1 (6 bases). Germline lookup yields CDR1 LNHDA and CDR2 SQIVND (reference sequence). The CDR3 covers 13 residues. Trimming took off 4 bases at V and 8 bases at J, with 12 bases between the two ends. The chain's CDR3 is CASSSRGAHEQFF. Here the CDR3 DNA reads TGTGCCAGTAGTAGCAGGGGAGCCCATGAGCAGTTCTTC.

This clonotype has more than one count but fewer than ten. This chain joins TRBV20-1 and TRBJ2-3, with TRBD1 identical over 8 bases. CDR3 length: 15 residues. V lost 4 bases and J lost 6; bases outside the gene matches: 12. Germline CDR1 reads DFQATT; CDR2 reads SNEGSKA (reference sequence). DNA for the CDR3: TGCAGTGCTACTCCCAGGGGGCGTAGGTGGGATACGCAGTATTTT. It specifies CSATPRGRRWDTQYF.

This clonotype was recorded many times. V usage is TRBV12-3 or TRBV12-4 and J usage is TRBJ1-2; a weak D match, TRBD1 (6 bases). The CDR3 contains 16 residues. V dropped 3 bases and J dropped 7 bases, with 21 bases sitting between them. DNA for the CDR3: TGTGCCAGCAGTTTCCGAGGGTTTAGGGGGGCAAGTGGCTACACCTTC. The encoded protein is CASSFRGFRGASGYTF.

This clonotype occurred many times. The gene calls are TRBV6-1 and TRBJ1-1, with 9 nucleotides matching TRBD1. This CDR3 has 18 residues. Trimming cost V 0 bases and J 3 bases; bases outside gene matches: 11. Germline CDR1 reads MNHNS; CDR2 reads SASEGT. CDR3 in DNA: TGTGCCAGCAGTGAAGCTTTGGGGACAGGGTTTTGGGACACTGAAGCTTTCTTT. This codes for CASSEALGTGFWDTEAFF.

This clonotype occurred many times. V and J are TRBV28 and TRBJ1-1, with 10 bases matching TRBD1. Looked up from germline, CDR1 is MDHEN and CDR2 is SYDVKM. The CDR3 extends over 17 amino acids. V lost 6 bases to trimming and J lost 2 bases; unmatched junction nucleotides: 12. CDR3 bases: TGTGCCAGCAGCACCTCCTGGGGGACAGGGGTAAACACTGAAGCTTTCTTT. It is translated as CASSTSWGTGVNTEAFF.

This clonotype came up many times. V and J are TRBV5-1 and TRBJ2-3, with D possibly matching TRBD1 (5 bases). This CDR3 spans 16 amino acids. V was trimmed by 1 base and J by 4 bases, leaving 16 bases between them. Looked up from germline, CDR1 is SGHRS and CDR2 is YFSETQ. In nucleotides, the CDR3 is TGCGCCAGCAGCTTGAATTTTCGCAGGGTGGCAGATACGCAGTATTTT. Translated: CASSLNFRRVADTQYF.

This clonotype was seen many times. This sequence joins TRBV6-1 and TRBJ2-1, with 10 bases fitting TRBD1. CDR3 size: 15 residues. The trim removed 5 bases at V and 9 bases at J, leaving 10 bases unmatched. CDR1 and CDR2 from the germline V gene are MNHNS and SASEGT. DNA of the CDR3: TGTGCCAGCAGTTTAAACCGGGACAGGGGTAGTGAGCAGTTCTTC. Translated, it gives CASSLNRDRGSEQFF.

The table lists this clonotype with many counts. The chain joins TRBV11-2 to TRBJ2-5; TRBD2 matches at 10 bases. Germline V gene sequence: CDR1 SGHAT, CDR2 FQNNGV. With V trimmed by 5 bases and J by 4 bases, 4 bases remained unmatched. The CDR3 runs to 14 residues. DNA for the CDR3: TGTGCCAGCAGCCTCTGGACTAGCGGAGAGACCCAGTACTTC. This codes for CASSLWTSGETQYF.

This clonotype was seen repeatedly, ten times or more. The gene calls are TRBV6-1 and TRBJ1-1; unclear D gene. The germline V gene has CDR1 MNHNS and CDR2 SASEGT. The CDR3 is made up of 16 amino acids. V was shortened by 5 bases and J by 0 bases, with 16 bases between the two germline ends. The CDR3 loop is CASSYVQATLNTEAFF. The CDR3 DNA is TGTGCCAGCAGTTACGTCCAGGCAACTCTGAACACTGAAGCTTTCTTT.

Ten or more counts support this clonotype. The rearrangement joins TRBV7-2 to TRBJ2-7; 9 bases agree with TRBD1. Germline trimming cut 4 bases from V and 7 bases from J; bases unmatched to any gene: 11. Looked up from germline, CDR1 is SGHTA and CDR2 is FQGNSA. This CDR3 comprises 15 residues. Here the CDR3 reads CASSSYGTGRYEQYF. The CDR3 region has the DNA TGTGCCAGCAGCTCGTACGGGACAGGGAGATATGAGCAGTACTTC.

This sequence joins TRBV18 and TRBJ2-6; D may be TRBD2 (5 bases). The CDR3 extends over 14 amino acids. Germline CDR1 is KGHSH and CDR2 is LQKENI. V dropped 4 bases and J dropped 11 bases, with 15 bases sitting between them. The CDR3: CASSRRAQRDVLTF. The CDR3 coding sequence is TGTGCCAGCTCACGGCGAGCCCAGAGGGACGTCCTGACTTTC.

The J gene is TRBJ2-7, the V gene TRBV20-1; D tentatively fits TRBD1 or TRBD2 (5 bases each). Germline V gives CDR1 DFQATT, CDR2 SNEGSKA (reference sequence). The CDR3 has 14 amino acids. Trimming shortened V by 1 base and J by 5 bases, and 15 bases separated the two germline ends. Written as DNA, the CDR3 is TGCAGTGCTAGAGGGACTGGGGGTATCCACGAGCAGTACTTC. It encodes CSARGTGGIHEQYF.

V and J are TRBV20-1 and TRBJ1-1; 7 nucleotides align to TRBD1. There are 15 residues in the CDR3. J gave up 4 bases and V 0 bases, and 8 bases lay outside the gene matches. The germline gives CDR1 DFQATT, CDR2 SNEGSKA (reference sequence). CDR3 nucleotides: TGCAGTGCTAGAGATCGGCGACAGGGTGGCACTGAAGCTTTCTTT. This sequence encodes CSARDRRQGGTEAFF.

V is TRBV2 and J is TRBJ2-3; D call uncertain. V lost 2 bases and J lost 3, with 9 bases in between. There are 14 residues in the CDR3. Looked up from germline, CDR1 is SNHLY and CDR2 is FYNNEI. The CDR3 DNA sequence: TGTGCCAGCAGTGAAATGATGGGGACAGATACGCAGTATTTT. Its translation: CASSEMMGTDTQYF.

This clonotype came up many times. V is TRBV3-1 and J is TRBJ1-4; possible D gene TRBD1, 6 bases. Germline CDR1 and CDR2: LGHDT and YNNKEL (reference sequence). The CDR3 is 15 residues long. Trimming pared 8 bases from V and 0 bases from J, leaving 13 bases between. CDR3 coding DNA: TGTGCCAGCTCAGGGGAGACCTCAACTAATGAAAAACTGTTTTTT. This gives the protein CASSGETSTNEKLFF.

This clonotype showed up many times. The chain combines TRBV29-1 with TRBJ2-7; D not certain. V was cut by 4 bases and J by 4 bases, with 8 bases left in between. The CDR3 extends over 11 amino acids. Germline V gene data show CDR1 as SQVTM and CDR2 as ANQGSEA. CDR3: CSVALSYEQYF. The CDR3 nucleotides read TGCAGCGTTGCCCTTTCTTACGAGCAGTACTTC.

The chain combines TRBV3-1 with TRBJ2-1; 10 nucleotides match TRBD2. Germline trimming cut 2 bases from V and 8 bases from J; bases unmatched to any gene: 12. Germline V gene lookup returns CDR1 LGHDT and CDR2 YNNKEL (reference sequence). CDR3 length: 17 amino acids. CDR3 sequence: CASSQPSGSSVFDEQFF. The CDR3 coding sequence is TGTGCCAGCAGCCAACCTAGCGGGAGTTCGGTTTTCGATGAGCAGTTCTTC.

This clonotype was recorded a few times. The chain has TRBV7-9 and TRBJ2-7; no clear D. Looked up from germline, CDR1 is SEHNR and CDR2 is FQNEAQ (reference sequence). V lost 1 base, J lost 6 bases, and 10 bases lay in between. The CDR3 is 13 amino acids. The CDR3 nucleotides read TGTGCCAGCAGCTTAGGGGGTCCGGGCGAGCAGTACTTC. Protein product: CASSLGGPGEQYF.